This TCR beta chain was observed in a study of blood T cell repertoires in COVID-19. Profiled with immunoSEQ multiplex PCR; TCRdb holds only in-frame clones, not every one. The sample lists 78,000 or so clones, about 89% occurring once. This CDR3 contains 13 residues. The germline V gene encodes CDR1 LNHDA and CDR2 SQIVND (reference sequence). Trimming stripped 3 bases from V and 5 bases from J, with 7 bases between. The receptor was isolated from a man between 45 and 60 years old with active or convalescent COVID-19. Sequenced sample: peripheral blood. The chain uses TRBV19 and TRBJ2-2; D not certain. The CDR3 here is CASSIEFTGELFF. CDR3 nucleotide sequence: TGTGCCAGTAGTATCGAGTTTACCGGGGAGCTGTTTTTT.